A single sample is the source of the 27 T cell receptor beta chains below, sequenced in a study of blood T cells in healthy people across ages (dated by TCRdb to 2014 to 2015). Library preparation was by 5' RACE. The instrument given in TCRdb is Illumina HiSeq 2500. A second PCR of roughly 7 to 12 cycles was performed with a sample-barcoded 5' primer and a J-beta primer mix. TCRdb itself trimmed the public reads at Q25 with fastp, ran MiXCR and retained productive beta chains. Each entry is one CDR3 protein sequence, shown with its most common DNA and genes. For this sample the table gives 750,000 to 950,000 distinct CDR3 sequences, of which roughly 26% were detected only once. Approximately 2.9% of the sample lies in the top ten. This sample also belongs to another study, concerning T cells of mothers and their children.

The sample taken for sequencing was blood. The receptors come from a boy aged 5-17 years in good health.

A few counts support this clonotype. This rearrangement joins TRBV28 to TRBJ1-4; no firm D call. Germline values: CDR1 MDHEN, CDR2 SYDVKM. V gave up 2 bases and J gave up 4 bases, with 11 bases separating them. The CDR3 covers 15 residues. CDR3: CASSLARTGNEKLFF. CDR3 in DNA: TGTGCCAGCAGTTTAGCAAGGACGGGTAATGAAAAACTGTTTTTT.

The chain has TRBV28 and TRBJ2-7; D is unclear. CDR3 length equals 17 residues. Looked up from germline, CDR1 is MDHEN and CDR2 is SYDVKM. Trimming left V 3 bases short and J 9 bases short, with 27 bases between. Written as DNA, the CDR3 is TGTGCCAGCAGTTTGATGGGTAACTCCTTCATTCGTTCAGGGCAGTACTTC. Amino acids: CASSLMGNSFIRSGQYF.

This rearrangement joins TRBV7-9 to TRBJ2-3, with a weak D call TRBD1 (6 bases). Trimming shortened V by 5 bases and J by 6 bases, and 12 bases separated the two germline ends. This CDR3 is built from 13 residues. CDR1 and CDR2 (germline): SEHNR, FQNEAQ (reference sequence). The CDR3 region is CASSQGTPDTQYF. In DNA, the CDR3 is TGTGCCAGCAGCCAGGGGACCCCTGATACGCAGTATTTT.

DNA for the CDR3: TGTGCCAGCAGGCGATATAACTATGGCTACACCTTC. Encoded protein: CASRRYNYGYTF. The rearrangement uses TRBV28 and TRBJ1-2; D is uncertain. Germline V gene sequence: CDR1 MDHEN, CDR2 SYDVKM. The V end lost 6 bases, the J end lost 1 base, and 6 bases lay between the germline ends. This CDR3 region has 12 residues.

This clonotype was detected only a few times. The rearrangement uses TRBV18 and TRBJ2-5; D may be TRBD2 (5 bases). CDR1 and CDR2 from the germline V gene are KGHSH and LQKENI. The CDR3 consists of 16 residues. V was clipped by 6 bases and J by 0 bases, with 17 bases between them. The CDR3: CASSPPGMGYQETQYF. The CDR3 coding sequence is TGTGCCAGCTCTCCGCCGGGGATGGGGTACCAAGAGACCCAGTACTTC.

The chain carries TRBV20-1 and TRBJ1-1; TRBD1 matches 10 bases. Germline-derived CDR1 and CDR2 are DFQATT and SNEGSKA (reference sequence). Unmatched junction bases numbered 0, after V lost 5 bases and J lost 3 bases. The length of the CDR3 is 12 residues. CDR3 DNA sequence: TGCAGTGCTGGGACAGGGGACACTGAAGCTTTCTTT. Amino acids: CSAGTGDTEAFF.

The rearrangement links TRBV9 to TRBJ1-3; D possibly corresponds to TRBD1 (6 bases). Germline loops: CDR1 SGDLS, CDR2 YYNGEE. With 0 bases removed from V and 3 bases from J, the gap between germline ends came to 16 bases. The CDR3 loop spans 17 amino acids. CDR3 residues: CASSVDPLTGRGNTIYF. The CDR3, as DNA: TGTGCCAGCAGCGTAGACCCCTTGACAGGTCGTGGAAACACCATATATTTT.

This chain links TRBV12-3 or TRBV12-4 with TRBJ1-5; a weak D match, TRBD1 (5 bases). V lost 7 bases to trimming and J lost 3 bases, with 10 bases between them. The CDR3 is made up of 13 amino acids. The CDR3 DNA reads TGTGCCAGCACCCAGGGTTACAATCAGCCCCAGCATTTT. Encoded protein: CASTQGYNQPQHF.

The chain combines TRBV7-9 with TRBJ1-1, with D tentatively TRBD1 (6 bases). The CDR3 covers 15 residues. V lost 4 bases to trimming and J lost 2 bases, with 14 bases between them. CDR1 SEHNR and CDR2 FQNEAQ come from the germline V gene (reference sequence). The CDR3 here is CASSSVAGVNTEAFF. CDR3 DNA sequence: TGTGCCAGCAGCTCCGTCGCAGGGGTTAACACTGAAGCTTTCTTT. The entire variable domain, with the rest obtained from reference TRBV7-9 and TRBJ1-1, is as follows: DTGVSQNPRHKITKRGQNVTFRCDPISEHNRLYWYRQTLGQGPEFLTYFQNEAQLEKSRLLSDRFSAERPKGSFSTLEIQRTEQGDSAMYLCASSSVAGVNTEAFFGQGTRLTVV.

The genes are TRBV5-1 and TRBJ2-3; D may correspond to TRBD1 or TRBD2 (5 bases each). V was shortened by 4 bases and J by 0 bases, with 18 bases between the two germline ends. The CDR3 length is 17 residues. CDR1 is SGHRS, CDR2 YFSETQ, per germline. The CDR3 here is CASSPARETTSTDTQYF. Here the CDR3 DNA reads TGCGCCAGCAGCCCAGCCAGGGAGACAACTAGCACAGATACGCAGTATTTT.

The chain carries TRBV20-1 and TRBJ2-7; a weak D match, TRBD2 (7 bases). V dropped 3 bases and J dropped 0 bases, with 15 bases sitting between them. CDR3 length: 15 amino acids. CDR1 and CDR2 from the germline V gene are DFQATT and SNEGSKA (reference sequence). The CDR3 loop is CSASLGGQHSYEQYF. In DNA form, the CDR3 reads TGCAGTGCTAGCCTCGGGGGGCAACACTCCTACGAGCAGTACTTC.

The J gene is TRBJ2-3, the V gene TRBV7-2; the D gene is possibly TRBD2 (6 bases). V lost 2 bases and J 2 bases, leaving 20 bases between the germline ends. Germline values: CDR1 SGHTA, CDR2 FQGNSA. The CDR3 totals 18 residues. The CDR3 loop is CASSLIFVAETNTDTQYF. Written as DNA, the CDR3 is TGTGCCAGCAGCTTAATTTTTGTAGCGGAGACAAACACAGATACGCAGTATTTT. The full variable domain, rest sourced from reference TRBV7-2 and TRBJ2-3, is GAGVSQSPSNKVTEKGKDVELRCDPISGHTALYWYRQSLGQGLEFLIYFQGNSAPDKSGLPSDRFSAERTGGSVSTLTIQRTQQEDSAVYLCASSLIFVAETNTDTQYFGPGTRLTVL.

The rearrangement uses TRBV7-2 and TRBJ2-5, with a tentative D call TRBD2 (5 bases). CDR1 is SGHTA and CDR2 is FQGNSA in the germline V gene. V dropped 8 bases and J dropped 4 bases, with 11 bases sitting between them. The CDR3 is made up of 12 amino acids. The CDR3 is CASGKRRETQYF. CDR3 bases: TGTGCCAGCGGCAAGCGGAGAGAGACCCAGTACTTC.

V is TRBV12-3 or TRBV12-4 and J is TRBJ2-6; D gene unclear. V was pared by 2 bases and J by 0 bases, with 8 bases between. The CDR3 runs 16 residues. CDR3 bases: TGTGCCAGCAGTTTACCCGCGCTCTCTGGGGCCAACGTCCTGACTTTC. It translates to CASSLPALSGANVLTF.

The V gene is TRBV5-4, the J gene TRBJ2-2, with a possible D match to TRBD1 (6 bases). The germline V gene has CDR1 SGHNT and CDR2 YYREEE (reference sequence). The length of the CDR3 is 14 residues. V lost 4 bases and J lost 3, with 10 bases in between. CDR3 in DNA: TGTGCCAGCAGCCCAACAGGGTACACCGGGGAGCTGTTTTTT. Its protein is CASSPTGYTGELFF. The full variable domain, with the rest looked up from reference TRBV5-4 and TRBJ2-2, is ETGVTQSPTHLIKTRGQQVTLRCSSQSGHNTVSWYQQALGQGPQFIFQYYREEENGRGNFPPRFSGLQFPNYSSELNVNALELDDSALYLCASSPTGYTGELFFGEGSRLTVL.

The chain is built from TRBV12-3 or TRBV12-4 and TRBJ1-5; D gene ambiguous. The CDR3 extends over 13 amino acids. V was pared by 4 bases and J by 5 bases, with 9 bases between. CDR3 amino acids: CASSSPGYQPQHF. CDR3 bases: TGTGCCAGCAGTTCCCCCGGGTATCAGCCCCAGCATTTT.

This clonotype has only a few counts. The chain joins TRBV18 to TRBJ1-5, with 7 bases fitting TRBD1. The CDR3 contains 14 residues. CDR1 and CDR2 from the germline V gene are KGHSH and LQKENI. Trimming cost V 4 bases and J 3 bases; bases outside gene matches: 3. CDR3 sequence reads: CASSQGATNQPQHF. CDR3 DNA sequence: TGTGCCAGCTCACAGGGGGCGACCAATCAGCCCCAGCATTTT.

Comment on this clonotype: A read error may be the cause here, since a much bigger clone is one base away. The chain uses TRBV20-1 and TRBJ1-4; TRBD1 agrees at 7 bases. V was pared by 4 bases and J by 2 bases, with 1 base of the junction left unmatched. CDR3 length: 13 residues. In germline, CDR1 is DFQATT, CDR2 SNEGSKA (reference sequence). As DNA, the CDR3 is TGCAGTGCTAAACAGGGGACTAATGAAAAACTGTTTTTT. Translated, it gives CSAKQGTNEKLFF.

The rearrangement links TRBV18 to TRBJ2-2; 11 nucleotides agree with TRBD1. Per germline, CDR1 KGHSH and CDR2 LQKENI. V trimming: 2 bases; J trimming: 3 bases; junction bases outside the gene matches: 8. CDR3 size: 18 residues. DNA of the CDR3: TGTGCCAGCTCACCATTGGACAGGGGGCTCATTTACACCGGGGAGCTGTTTTTT. Translated, it gives CASSPLDRGLIYTGELFF. The variable domain in full, with the rest retrieved from reference TRBV18 and TRBJ2-2, is NAGVMQNPRHLVRRRGQEARLRCSPMKGHSHVYWYRQLPEEGLKFMVYLQKENIIDESGMPKERFSAEFPKEGPSILRIQQVVRGDSAAYFCASSPLDRGLIYTGELFFGEGSRLTVL.

This sequence joins TRBV12-3 or TRBV12-4 and TRBJ2-7, with 8 nucleotides matching TRBD1. The CDR3 is 16 residues long. Germline trimming cut 4 bases from V and 1 base from J; bases unmatched to any gene: 9. The CDR3 sequence is CASSSKPQGVSYEQYF. CDR3 sequence (DNA): TGTGCCAGCAGTTCCAAACCACAGGGGGTGTCCTACGAGCAGTACTTC.

The chain combines TRBV4-2 with TRBJ2-7; D is unresolved. Trimming took off 3 bases at V and 3 bases at J, with 9 bases between the two ends. The CDR3 spans 13 residues. CDR1 is LGHNA, CDR2 YNFKEQ, per germline. The CDR3 loop is CASSQEPVYEQYF. As DNA, the CDR3 is TGTGCCAGCAGCCAGGAACCGGTCTACGAGCAGTACTTC.

V and J are TRBV3-1 and TRBJ2-5, with 9 positions matching TRBD2. The V gene end was trimmed by 5 bases and the J gene end by 3 bases; junction bases not matched to a gene: 4. The germline gives CDR1 LGHDT, CDR2 YNNKEL (reference sequence). This CDR3 is built from 14 residues. CDR3 amino acids: CASSSWTSEETQYF. The CDR3, as DNA: TGTGCCAGCAGCTCCTGGACTAGCGAAGAGACCCAGTACTTC.

The V call is TRBV6-2 or TRBV6-3, the J call TRBJ2-1; D remains ambiguous. The germline V gene has CDR1 MNHEY and CDR2 SVGEGT. V was pared by 2 bases and J by 7 bases, with 9 bases between. CDR3 length: 13 residues. CDR3 in DNA: TGTGCCAGCAGTTACGTCCTAGTTAATGAGCAGTTCTTC. Translating gives CASSYVLVNEQFF.

Only a few counts were recorded for this clonotype. The V gene is TRBV29-1, the J gene TRBJ2-1; TRBD1 matches 7 bases. The DNA matches TRBJ2-7 better at its end, which makes the J call doubtful. This CDR3 comprises 14 residues. The germline CDR1 and CDR2 sequences are SQVTM and ANQGSEA. The CDR3 nucleotides read TGCAGCGTTGAGGTACAGGGGCCGAGTTACGAGCAGTACTTC. It yields the protein CSVEVQGPSYEQYF.

This clonotype was recorded only once. The chain links TRBV12-3 or TRBV12-4 to TRBJ1-6; no definite D call. CDR3 size: 14 residues. Trimming shortened V by 6 bases and J by 6 bases, and 12 bases separated the two germline ends. CDR3 coding DNA: TGTGCCAGCAGCCTAGAGGGTGTTAATTCACCCCTCCACTTT. Residues: CASSLEGVNSPLHF.

This clonotype was observed a handful of times. This chain connects TRBV12-3 or TRBV12-4 to TRBJ1-1; 7 nucleotides match TRBD1. The V and J ends lost 5 bases and 3 bases, in that order; junction bases with no gene match: 6. The CDR3 has 14 amino acids. CDR3 loop: CASSLQGRYTEAFF. The CDR3 DNA reads as TGTGCCAGCAGTCTACAGGGGCGATACACTGAAGCTTTCTTT.

The J gene is TRBJ1-1, the V gene TRBV6-5; no definite D call. Germline V CDR1 and CDR2: MNHEY, SVGAGI. The CDR3 is made up of 15 amino acids. With 6 bases removed from V and 2 bases from J, the gap between germline ends came to 16 bases. DNA of the CDR3: TGTGCCAGCAGCTCCGTAAAACAGCATAACACTGAAGCTTTCTTT. This codes for CASSSVKQHNTEAFF.